These T cell receptor beta chains were read from a single sample in a study of CD8 T cells in ankylosing spondylitis. TCRdb recomputed calls from the 5' RACE reads with MiXCR, one row per CDR3 protein. The sample has 220,000 or so distinct CDR3 sequences, around 17% seen once. Sequenced material: blood, either unsorted or a sorted T cell fraction (not recorded which). The receptors derive from a male donor with ankylosing spondylitis. Each CDR3 is given with its conserved first and last residue. A D gene is named only where the DNA matches it firmly. Clone size is given for some rows only: seen once, a few or many times, or a class if the clone is expanded.

TRBV4-1	TRBJ1-3	-	few	TGCGCCAGCAGCCCCTTGGACGCGGAATACACCATATATTTT	CASSPLDAEYTIYF
TRBV5-1	TRBJ1-1	-	few	TGCGCCAGCAGCTTAACCCCGGGACACGAGAACACTGAAGCTTTCTTT	CASSLTPGHENTEAFF
TRBV4-1	TRBJ2-2	-	-	TGCGCCAGCAGCCAAGGCTCTGACGGAATGGGAAGTTTTACCGGGGAGCTGTTTTTT	CASSQGSDGMGSFTGELFF
TRBV5-5	TRBJ2-3	-	-	TGTGCCAGCAGCATAGAATCCCTCACAGATACGCAGTATTTT	CASSIESLTDTQYF
TRBV27	TRBJ2-2	-	few	TGTGCCAGCAATGCAGGCCCCGTGGGGTACACCGGGGAGCTGTTTTTT	CASNAGPVGYTGELFF
TRBV5-1	TRBJ2-7	TRBD1	few	TGCGCCAGCAGCTTGGAGTCCGCGGGACAGGGTGCGTACGAGCAGTACTTC	CASSLESAGQGAYEQYF
TRBV29-1	TRBJ1-2	-	-	TGCAGCGTTGAAGTGGCCCCTAAAGGGAACTATGGCTACACCTTC	CSVEVAPKGNYGYTF
TRBV7-8	TRBJ2-1	-	few	TGTGCCAGCAGGAAGGGAGGAGGAGTCGACAATGAGCAGTTCTTC	CASRKGGGVDNEQFF
TRBV5-1	TRBJ2-1	TRBD2	-	TGCGCCAGCAGCTTGGCCATTAGCGGGGGTGGTGAGCAGTTCTTC	CASSLAISGGGEQFF
TRBV9	TRBJ1-1	TRBD1	few	TGTGCCAGCAGCGAGCCGGACAGGGGGAACACTGAAGCTTTCTTT	CASSEPDRGNTEAFF
TRBV13	TRBJ2-1	-	-	TGTGCCAGCAGCTTAGGGGCTAGCGCGAATGAGCAGTTCTTC	CASSLGASANEQFF
TRBV7-2	TRBJ2-5	TRBD2	-	TGTGCCAGCAGCTTAGACGCGGGGGGCCTCCAAGAGACCCAGTACTTC	CASSLDAGGLQETQYF
TRBV6-1	TRBJ2-1	-	-	TGTGCCAGCGGGATCCGGGGAGGGGGGAATGAGCAGTTCTTC	CASGIRGGGNEQFF
TRBV15	TRBJ2-1	-	few	TGTGCCACCAGCAGAGATCTCAGTTCCTACAATGAGCAGTTCTTC	CATSRDLSSYNEQFF
TRBV28	TRBJ2-1	TRBD2	-	TGTGCCAGCAGTCCAATAGCGGGCGGCGACGATGAGCAGTTCTTC	CASSPIAGGDDEQFF
TRBV28	TRBJ1-5	-	-	TGTGCCAGCAGTTATGTTCCGGAGGCCAATCAGCCCCAGCATTTT	CASSYVPEANQPQHF
TRBV6-1	TRBJ1-1	TRBD1	few	TGTGCCCACGGGGGCAGGGGGTCGGTCACTGAAGCTTTCTTT	CAHGGRGSVTEAFF
TRBV12-3/TRBV12-4	TRBJ1-5	-	many	TGTGCCAGCAGCCCTGACTTTAATCAGCCCCAGCATTTT	CASSPDFNQPQHF
TRBV27	TRBJ2-5	TRBD2	few	TGTGCCTCACTTTCGGGGGGGACCCAGTACTTC	CASLSGGTQYF
TRBV12-3/TRBV12-4	TRBJ1-1	TRBD1	-	TGTGCCAGCAGTTTAGGGGCTCCCGGGACAGGGGAGGGGACTGAAGCTTTCTTT	CASSLGAPGTGEGTEAFF
TRBV21-1	TRBJ2-1	-	few	TGTGCCACCTTAAACCGTCCCCTTCGGTCCTACAATGAGCAGTTCTTC	CATLNRPLRSYNEQFF
TRBV6-1	TRBJ1-2	-	-	TGTGCCAGCAGTGACTGGGCCCTAAATGGGGGCTACACCTTC	CASSDWALNGGYTF
TRBV11-2	TRBJ2-3	TRBD2	-	TGTGCCAGCAGCACCTGGGGACTAGTGGACACAGATACGCAGTATTTT	CASSTWGLVDTDTQYF
TRBV29-1	TRBJ2-1	-	-	TGCAGCGTCCCCGGGGTAGCGAGATTCAATGAGCAGTTCTTC	CSVPGVARFNEQFF
TRBV29-1	TRBJ2-5	-	few	TGCAGCGTTGAAGAATCCTGGGGGGAAGGAGGAGAGACCCAGTACTTC	CSVEESWGEGGETQYF
TRBV29-1	TRBJ2-3	TRBD2	-	TGCAGCGCCGGGACTAGCGGCACAGATACGCAGTATTTT	CSAGTSGTDTQYF